The 30 T cell receptor beta chains in this list originate from one sample, sequenced in a study of shared clonotypes between healthy human individuals. Only in-frame clones appear in the TCRdb table, and some are missing; sequencing was by immunoSEQ multiplex PCR. The data contain more than 1,200,000 clones, approximately 98.5% of them singletons. The sequencing sample was made of naive CD4+ T cells sorted from blood. Subset specified: CD45RA+ positively selected. These receptors all stem from a man aged 30 to 39 in good health.

The chain recombines TRBV11-3 with TRBJ2-7, with a possible D match to TRBD1 (6 bases). This CDR3 has 14 residues. Germline V gene sequence: CDR1 SGHNT, CDR2 YENEEA. Between the trimmed V and J ends, which lost 5 bases and 3 bases, there was a span of 14 bases. The CDR3 DNA sequence: TGTGCCAGCAGCCACGACAGGAACAACTACGAGCAGTACTTC. Its translation: CASSHDRNNYEQYF. The full variable domain, with the rest looked up from reference TRBV11-3 and TRBJ2-7, is EAGVVQSPRYKIIEKKQPVAFWCNPISGHNTLYWYLQNLGQGPELLIRYENEEAVDDSQLPKDRFSAERLKGVDSTLKIQPAELGDSAVYLCASSHDRNNYEQYFGPGTRLTVT.

This chain links TRBV19 with TRBJ1-2; 10 nucleotides match TRBD1. Germline V lookup: CDR1 LNHDA, CDR2 SQIVND (reference sequence). J lost 6 bases, V lost 7 bases, and 11 bases had no gene match. This CDR3 comprises 15 residues. This CDR3 is CASKTTGGLSDGYTF. The DNA of the CDR3 is TGTGCCAGTAAGACGACAGGGGGCCTTTCGGATGGCTACACCTTC.

This chain uses TRBV19 with TRBJ2-1; 15 bases agree with TRBD2. V trimming: 4 bases; J trimming: 6 bases; junction bases outside the gene matches: 7. The CDR3 spans 17 residues. CDR1 and CDR2 (germline): LNHDA, SQIVND (reference sequence). The CDR3 region has the DNA TGTGCCAGTAGTACCTCTATGGGACTAGCGGGAGGCAATGAGCAGTTCTTC. This codes for CASSTSMGLAGGNEQFF.

V is TRBV10-2 and J is TRBJ2-3; D gene ambiguous. Germline V gene lookup returns CDR1 WSHSY and CDR2 SAAADI. CDR3 length equals 13 residues. Trimming removed 11 bases at V and 0 bases at J, with 12 bases between. CDR3 sequence (DNA): TGCGCCTCCAGGACGAGTAGCACAGATACGCAGTATTTT. This encodes CASRTSSTDTQYF.

The chain is built from TRBV9 and TRBJ2-2; D not certain. Trimming took off 0 bases at V and 5 bases at J, with 8 bases between the two ends. Germline CDR1 is SGDLS and CDR2 is YYNGEE. The CDR3 totals 14 residues. CDR3 protein: CASSVDFGTGELFF. CDR3 DNA: TGTGCCAGCAGCGTAGATTTCGGTACCGGGGAGCTGTTTTTT.

Details on this clone: Other DNA sequences in the sample encode the same CDR3. The chain recombines TRBV6-5 with TRBJ1-2; D call uncertain. The length of the CDR3 is 11 residues. Germline CDR1 reads MNHEY; CDR2 reads SVGAGI. With 6 bases removed from V and 4 bases from J, the gap between germline ends came to 6 bases. In DNA form, the CDR3 reads TGTGCCAGCAGCTCCGGCTATGGCTACACCTTC. It encodes CASSSGYGYTF.

The rearrangement links TRBV7-8 to TRBJ2-7; possibly TRBD1 for D (5 bases). Germline loops: CDR1 SGHVS, CDR2 FQNEAQ. The CDR3 length is 16 residues. V lost 1 base to trimming and J lost 3 bases, with 16 bases between them. CDR3: CASSLGSGQGYYEQYF. The CDR3 DNA sequence: TGTGCCAGCAGCTTAGGTTCAGGGCAGGGTTACTACGAGCAGTACTTC.

The V gene is TRBV25-1, the J gene TRBJ2-7; 8 nucleotides agree with TRBD1. The trim removed 9 bases at V and 2 bases at J, leaving 9 bases unmatched. The CDR3 sequence is 14 residues long. Germline V CDR1 and CDR2: MGHDK, SYGVNS. The CDR3 coding sequence is TGTGCCAGAAAGGACAGGGCAGGAGCCTACGAGCAGTACTTC. Translating it yields CARKDRAGAYEQYF.

The chain recombines TRBV15 with TRBJ1-2; D is unclear. The V gene lost 0 bases and the J gene lost 8 bases, with 16 bases spanning the gap. This CDR3 spans 15 amino acids. Germline values: CDR1 LNHNV, CDR2 YYDKDF (reference sequence). The CDR3 nucleotides are TGTGCCACCAGCAGAGATCTAGGCGGGGAAAGGGGCTACACCTTC. Encoded protein: CATSRDLGGERGYTF.

The V call is TRBV10-3, the J call TRBJ2-3, with no clear D. This CDR3 has 12 residues. The ends were cut back, 8 bases at V and 2 bases at J, with 8 bases in the middle. Germline loops: CDR1 ENHRY, CDR2 SYGVKD. The CDR3 here is CAIGLDTDTQYF. Written as DNA, the CDR3 is TGTGCCATCGGGCTAGACACAGATACGCAGTATTTT.

V usage is TRBV28 and J usage is TRBJ2-1; TRBD1 aligns across 7 bases. CDR1 MDHEN and CDR2 SYDVKM come from the germline V gene. With V trimmed by 3 bases and J by 4 bases, 3 bases remained unmatched. The CDR3 has 14 residues. CDR3 DNA sequence: TGTGCCAGCAGTTTGGGACAGACTTACAATGAGCAGTTCTTC. As protein: CASSLGQTYNEQFF.

The chain joins TRBV4-1 to TRBJ1-3; D is perhaps TRBD1 (5 bases). There are 15 residues in the CDR3. V was shortened by 0 bases and J by 7 bases, with 13 bases between the two germline ends. Germline values: CDR1 MGHRA, CDR2 YSYEKL. The DNA of the CDR3 is TGCGCCAGCAGCCAAGAACAGGCCTATTGGAACACCATATATTTT. Its translation is CASSQEQAYWNTIYF.

V usage is TRBV18 and J usage is TRBJ2-6; no definite D call. Germline CDR1 and CDR2: KGHSH and LQKENI. Between the trimmed V and J ends, which lost 1 base and 0 bases, there was a span of 7 bases. The CDR3 has 16 residues. For the CDR3, the DNA is TGTGCCAGCTCACCACGTTCGAGCTCTGGGGCCAACGTCCTGACTTTC. It yields the protein CASSPRSSSGANVLTF. The full variable domain, with the rest looked up from reference TRBV18 and TRBJ2-6, is NAGVMQNPRHLVRRRGQEARLRCSPMKGHSHVYWYRQLPEEGLKFMVYLQKENIIDESGMPKERFSAEFPKEGPSILRIQQVVRGDSAAYFCASSPRSSSGANVLTFGAGSRLTVL.

The rearrangement joins TRBV28 to TRBJ2-1; D is undetermined. Germline V gene lookup returns CDR1 MDHEN and CDR2 SYDVKM. The CDR3 spans 13 residues. The V and J ends lost 3 bases and 7 bases respectively, with 10 bases between them. DNA of the CDR3: TGTGCCAGCAGTTTCGAAGATAGGAATGAGCAGTTCTTC. Its translation is CASSFEDRNEQFF.

This chain joins TRBV28 and TRBJ1-1, with D hard to call. CDR1 MDHEN and CDR2 SYDVKM come from the germline V gene. Trimming removed 4 bases at V and 0 bases at J, with 6 bases between. CDR3 length: 13 amino acids. CDR3 DNA: TGTGCCAGCAGTTGGGTATTGAACACTGAAGCTTTCTTT. Translated: CASSWVLNTEAFF.

This chain links TRBV29-1 with TRBJ2-5; 9 nucleotides agree with TRBD2. The ends lost 6 bases at V and 4 bases at J; junction bases unmatched: 6. The CDR3 contains 13 residues. From germline, CDR1 is SQVTM and CDR2 ANQGSEA. CDR3 amino acids: CSVLAGVRETQYF. CDR3 DNA: TGCAGCGTATTAGCGGGAGTTAGAGAGACCCAGTACTTC.

The rearrangement uses TRBV5-1 and TRBJ2-7; 9 nucleotides align to TRBD2. Per germline, CDR1 SGHRS and CDR2 YFSETQ. This CDR3 contains 15 residues. Unmatched junction bases numbered 3, after V lost 0 bases and J lost 2 bases. The DNA for the CDR3 is TGCGCCAGCAGCTTGGAGCGGGAGGTCGCCTACGAGCAGTACTTC. As protein: CASSLEREVAYEQYF. Filled out from reference TRBV5-1 and TRBJ2-7, the complete variable domain reads KAGVTQTPRYLIKTRGQQVTLSCSPISGHRSVSWYQQTPGQGLQFLFEYFSETQRNKGNFPGRFSGRQFSNSRSEMNVSTLELGDSALYLCASSLEREVAYEQYFGPGTRLTVT.

CDR3 sequence reads: CASSQDTDTQYF. The CDR3 DNA follows: TGTGCCAGCAGCCAGGACACAGATACGCAGTATTTT. The chain employs TRBV2 and TRBJ2-3; D gene ambiguous. Germline assignment: CDR1 SNHLY and CDR2 FYNNEI. CDR3 length: 12 amino acids. Trimming removed 6 bases from V and 2 bases from J, with 6 bases in between.

The CDR3 is CASSPPRGSSGANVLTF. The CDR3 DNA reads as TGTGCCAGCAGTCCCCCCCGGGGTTCCTCTGGGGCCAACGTCCTGACTTTC. The chain carries TRBV7-9 and TRBJ2-6; a weak D match, TRBD2 (5 bases). Trimming took 6 bases from V and 0 from J, leaving 15 bases between them. The V gene's germline CDR1 is SEHNR and CDR2 FQNEAQ (reference sequence). This CDR3 has 17 amino acids.

CDR3 bases: TGTGCCAGCAGCTTAGCTAGAGGGGAAGCTTTCTTT. Translating it yields CASSLARGEAFF. The chain is built from TRBV11-3 and TRBJ1-1; no clear D gene. CDR1 and CDR2 from the germline V gene are SGHNT and YENEEA. The CDR3 extends over 12 amino acids. With 1 base removed from V and 8 bases from J, the gap between germline ends came to 8 bases.

This sequence joins TRBV5-4 and TRBJ2-5; perhaps TRBD1 as D (6 bases). Trimming shortened V by 4 bases and J by 4 bases, and 14 bases separated the two germline ends. This CDR3 contains 14 residues. The germline V gene encodes CDR1 SGHNT and CDR2 YYREEE (reference sequence). The CDR3 spells CASSSTGSGETQYF. The CDR3, as DNA: TGTGCCAGCAGCAGTACAGGGTCGGGAGAGACCCAGTACTTC.

V and J are TRBV9 and TRBJ2-1; D is possibly TRBD1 (6 bases). Germline V gene lookup returns CDR1 SGDLS and CDR2 YYNGEE. The V and J ends lost 4 bases and 1 base respectively, with 18 bases between them. This CDR3 has 17 residues. For the CDR3, the DNA is TGTGCCAGCAGCAAAGGGGTCGGGACAACGTCCTACAATGAGCAGTTCTTC. Its protein product is CASSKGVGTTSYNEQFF.

A single count supports this clone. This chain links TRBV11-2 with TRBJ2-7; 10 nucleotides match TRBD2. Germline trimming cut 5 bases from V and 3 bases from J; bases unmatched to any gene: 10. This CDR3 spans 16 amino acids. Germline V lookup: CDR1 SGHAT, CDR2 FQNNGV. Written as DNA, the CDR3 is TGTGCCAGCAGCCCACCGGGACTAGCGAGAAACTACGAGCAGTACTTC. Residues: CASSPPGLARNYEQYF. The full variable domain, in which reference TRBV11-2 and TRBJ2-7 provide the parts outside the CDR3, is EAGVAQSPRYKIIEKRQSVAFWCNPISGHATLYWYQQILGQGPKLLIQFQNNGVVDDSQLPKDRFSAERLKGVDSTLKIQPAKLEDSAVYLCASSPPGLARNYEQYFGPGTRLTVT.

This clone was seen a single time. J is TRBJ2-1 and V is TRBV9; 9 bases are a match to TRBD1. This CDR3 has 16 residues. V gave up 5 bases and J gave up 4 bases; unmatched junction bases: 10. The germline V gene has CDR1 SGDLS and CDR2 YYNGEE. The CDR3 here is CASSRDRTGAYNEQFF. The CDR3 DNA sequence: TGTGCCAGCAGTAGAGATCGGACAGGGGCGTACAATGAGCAGTTCTTC.

V and J are TRBV6-6 and TRBJ2-1; possible D gene TRBD2, 5 bases. V was trimmed by 5 bases and J by 9 bases, leaving 11 bases between them. The CDR3 has 12 residues. Germline loops: CDR1 MNHNY, CDR2 SVGAGI (reference sequence). The DNA for the CDR3 is TGTGCCAGCAGTACCCCGGCGGGTGAGCAGTTCTTC. The encoded protein is CASSTPAGEQFF.

Concerning this clone itself: The same CDR3 is also encoded by other DNA sequences in this sample. CDR3 loop: CASSLTGTGNYEQYF. The CDR3 DNA reads TGTGCCAGCAGCTTAACCGGGACAGGGAACTACGAGCAGTACTTC. The gene calls are TRBV7-3 and TRBJ2-7, with 9 bases identical to TRBD1. V lost 0 bases and J lost 3; bases outside the gene matches: 3. Germline CDR1 SGHTA, CDR2 FQGTGA. The CDR3 is 15 residues long. The variable domain in full, with the rest retrieved from reference TRBV7-3 and TRBJ2-7, is GAGVSQTPSNKVTEKGKYVELRCDPISGHTALYWYRQSLGQGPEFLIYFQGTGAADDSGLPNDRFFAVRPEGSVSTLKIQRTERGDSAVYLCASSLTGTGNYEQYFGPGTRLTVT.

This clone was observed once. The chain is built from TRBV5-4 and TRBJ2-1; 8 positions agree with TRBD2. CDR3 length: 15 amino acids. V shed 0 bases and J 9 bases; nucleotides not matched to a gene: 8. Germline CDR1 reads SGHNT; CDR2 reads YYREEE (reference sequence). The CDR3 region is CASSLAGGPSVEQFF. Here the CDR3 DNA reads TGTGCCAGCAGCTTGGCGGGAGGGCCTTCCGTTGAGCAGTTCTTC.

This chain uses TRBV30 with TRBJ2-3, with D maybe TRBD1 (5 bases). With 0 bases removed from V and 0 bases from J, the gap between germline ends came to 10 bases. The CDR3 is made up of 15 amino acids. Germline assignment: CDR1 GTSNPN and CDR2 SVGIG (reference sequence). CDR3 in amino acids: CAWSVWTFSTDTQYF. CDR3 coding DNA: TGTGCCTGGAGTGTATGGACATTTAGCACAGATACGCAGTATTTT.

The chain recombines TRBV7-9 with TRBJ2-1; D might be TRBD1 (5 bases). CDR1 is SEHNR, CDR2 FQNEAQ, per germline (reference sequence). The CDR3 consists of 14 residues. V lost 1 base and J lost 12, with 16 bases in between. CDR3 sequence reads: CASSLEGSPGLQFF. CDR3 nucleotide sequence: TGTGCCAGCAGCTTAGAGGGGTCACCCGGGTTGCAGTTCTTC. Based on the CDR3 plus reference TRBV7-9 and TRBJ2-1, the full variable domain is DTGVSQNPRHKITKRGQNVTFRCDPISEHNRLYWYRQTLGQGPEFLTYFQNEAQLEKSRLLSDRFSAERPKGSFSTLEIQRTEQGDSAMYLCASSLEGSPGLQFFGPGTRLTVL.

V and J are TRBV6-1 and TRBJ2-1; TRBD2 matches 12 bases. This CDR3 has 16 amino acids. Trimming cost V 4 bases and J 7 bases; bases outside gene matches: 8. Looked up from germline, CDR1 is MNHNS and CDR2 is SASEGT. The CDR3 nucleotides are TGTGCCAGCAGTGCAACGGCCGGGACTAGCGGGAATGAGCAGTTCTTC. This encodes CASSATAGTSGNEQFF.